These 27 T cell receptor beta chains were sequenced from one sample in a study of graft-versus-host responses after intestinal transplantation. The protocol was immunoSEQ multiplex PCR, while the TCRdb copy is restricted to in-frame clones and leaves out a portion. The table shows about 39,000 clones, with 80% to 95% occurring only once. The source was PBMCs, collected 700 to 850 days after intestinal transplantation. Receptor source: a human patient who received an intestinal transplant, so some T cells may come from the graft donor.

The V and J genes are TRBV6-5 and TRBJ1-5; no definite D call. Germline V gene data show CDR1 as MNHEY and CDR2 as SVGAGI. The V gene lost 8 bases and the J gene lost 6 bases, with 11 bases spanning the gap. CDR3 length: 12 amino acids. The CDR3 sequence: CASGDGFQPQHF. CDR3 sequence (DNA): TGTGCCAGCGGAGACGGGTTTCAGCCCCAGCATTTT.

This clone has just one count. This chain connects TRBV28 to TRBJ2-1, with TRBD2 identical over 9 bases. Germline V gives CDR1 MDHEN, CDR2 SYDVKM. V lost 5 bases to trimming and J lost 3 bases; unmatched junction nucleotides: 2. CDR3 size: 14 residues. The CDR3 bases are TGTGCCAGCAGTCTAGCGGGGTTCTACAATGAGCAGTTCTTC. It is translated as CASSLAGFYNEQFF.

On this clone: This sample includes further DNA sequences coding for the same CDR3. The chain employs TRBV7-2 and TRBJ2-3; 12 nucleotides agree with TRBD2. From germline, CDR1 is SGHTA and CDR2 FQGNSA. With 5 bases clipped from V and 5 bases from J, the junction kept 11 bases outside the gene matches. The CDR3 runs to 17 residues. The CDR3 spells CASSLTTSGRREDTQYF. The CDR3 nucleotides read TGTGCCAGCAGCCTGACAACTAGCGGGAGGAGGGAAGATACGCAGTATTTT.

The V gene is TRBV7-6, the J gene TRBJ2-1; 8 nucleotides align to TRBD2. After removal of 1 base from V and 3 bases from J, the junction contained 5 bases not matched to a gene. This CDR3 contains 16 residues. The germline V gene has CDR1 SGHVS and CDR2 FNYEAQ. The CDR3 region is CASSLVSGTSYNEQFF. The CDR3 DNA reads TGTGCCAGCAGCTTAGTCTCCGGGACTAGCTACAATGAGCAGTTCTTC.

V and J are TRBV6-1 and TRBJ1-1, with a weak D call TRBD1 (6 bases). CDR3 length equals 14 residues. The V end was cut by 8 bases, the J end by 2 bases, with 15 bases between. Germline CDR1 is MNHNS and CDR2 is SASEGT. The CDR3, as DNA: TGTGCCAGCGGCAGTGAGGGGGGAAACACTGAAGCTTTCTTT. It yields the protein CASGSEGGNTEAFF.

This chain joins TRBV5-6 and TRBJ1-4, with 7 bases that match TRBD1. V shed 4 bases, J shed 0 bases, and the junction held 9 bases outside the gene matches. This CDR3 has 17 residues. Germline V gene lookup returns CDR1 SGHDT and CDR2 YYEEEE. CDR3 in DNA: TGTGCCAGCAGCCCCAGGGGGTATGCCTCAACTAATGAAAAACTGTTTTTT. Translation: CASSPRGYASTNEKLFF.

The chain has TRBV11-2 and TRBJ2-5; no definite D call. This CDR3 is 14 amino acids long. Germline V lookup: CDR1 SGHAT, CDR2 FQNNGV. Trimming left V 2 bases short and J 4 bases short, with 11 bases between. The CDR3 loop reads CASSLRARPETQYF. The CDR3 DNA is TGTGCCAGCAGCTTACGGGCGAGGCCAGAGACCCAGTACTTC.

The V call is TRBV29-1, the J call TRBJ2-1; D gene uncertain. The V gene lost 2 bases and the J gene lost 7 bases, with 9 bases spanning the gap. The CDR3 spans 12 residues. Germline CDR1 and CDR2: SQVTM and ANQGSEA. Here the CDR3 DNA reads TGCAGCGTTGAAAGAAGGGAAAATGAGCAGTTCTTC. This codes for CSVERRENEQFF.

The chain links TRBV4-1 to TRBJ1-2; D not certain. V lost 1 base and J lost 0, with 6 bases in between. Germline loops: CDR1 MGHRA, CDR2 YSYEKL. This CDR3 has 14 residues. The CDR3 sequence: CASSQGGSNYGYTF. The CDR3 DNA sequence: TGCGCCAGCAGCCAAGGGGGTTCTAACTATGGCTACACCTTC.

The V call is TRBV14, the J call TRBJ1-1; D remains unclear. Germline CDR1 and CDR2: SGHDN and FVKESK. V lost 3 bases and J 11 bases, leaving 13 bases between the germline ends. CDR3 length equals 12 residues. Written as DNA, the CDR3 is TGTGCCAGCAGCCAGTTACTATCTACGGCTTTCTTT. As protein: CASSQLLSTAFF.

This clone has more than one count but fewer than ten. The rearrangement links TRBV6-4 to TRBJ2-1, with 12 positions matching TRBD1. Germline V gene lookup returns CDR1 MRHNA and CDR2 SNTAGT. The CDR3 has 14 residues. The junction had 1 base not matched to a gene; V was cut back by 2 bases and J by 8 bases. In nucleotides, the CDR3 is TGTGCCAGCAGTGACGGGACAGGGGGCGATGAGCAGTTCTTC. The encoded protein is CASSDGTGGDEQFF.

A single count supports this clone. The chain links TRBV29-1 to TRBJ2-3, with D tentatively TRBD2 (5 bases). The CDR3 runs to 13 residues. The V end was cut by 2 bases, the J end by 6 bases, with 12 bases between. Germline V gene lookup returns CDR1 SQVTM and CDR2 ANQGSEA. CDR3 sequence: CSVEWPGKDTQYF. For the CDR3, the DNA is TGCAGCGTTGAATGGCCGGGGAAGGATACGCAGTATTTT.

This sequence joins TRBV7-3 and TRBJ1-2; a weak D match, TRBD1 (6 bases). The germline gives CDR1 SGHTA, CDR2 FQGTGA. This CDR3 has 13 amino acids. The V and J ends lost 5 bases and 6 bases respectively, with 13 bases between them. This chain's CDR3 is CASSPGQGHGYTF. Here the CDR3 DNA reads TGTGCCAGCAGCCCGGGGCAGGGGCATGGCTACACCTTC.

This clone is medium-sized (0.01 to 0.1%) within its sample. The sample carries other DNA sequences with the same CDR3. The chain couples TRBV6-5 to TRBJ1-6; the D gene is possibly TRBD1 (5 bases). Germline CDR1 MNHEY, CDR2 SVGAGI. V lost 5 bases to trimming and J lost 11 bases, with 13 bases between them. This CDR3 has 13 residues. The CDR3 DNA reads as TGTGCCAGCAGTATGACAGTTAGACCACCCCTCCACTTT. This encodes CASSMTVRPPLHF.

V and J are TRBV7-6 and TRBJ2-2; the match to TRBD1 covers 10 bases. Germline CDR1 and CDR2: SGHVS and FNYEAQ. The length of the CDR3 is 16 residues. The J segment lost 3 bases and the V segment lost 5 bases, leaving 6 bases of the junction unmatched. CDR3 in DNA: TGTGCCAGCAGCCCTACCGGGACAGGGGACACCGGGGAGCTGTTTTTT. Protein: CASSPTGTGDTGELFF.

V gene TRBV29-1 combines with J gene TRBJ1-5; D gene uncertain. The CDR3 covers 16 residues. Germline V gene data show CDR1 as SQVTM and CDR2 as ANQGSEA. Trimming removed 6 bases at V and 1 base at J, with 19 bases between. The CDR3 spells CSVSGPNGQSNQPQHF. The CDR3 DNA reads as TGCAGCGTATCTGGCCCTAATGGTCAGAGCAATCAGCCCCAGCATTTT.

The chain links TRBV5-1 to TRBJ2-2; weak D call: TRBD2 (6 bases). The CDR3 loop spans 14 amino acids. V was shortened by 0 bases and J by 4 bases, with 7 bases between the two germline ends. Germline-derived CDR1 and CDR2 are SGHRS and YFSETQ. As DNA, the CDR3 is TGCGCCAGCAGCTTGGGACTAGTCACCGGGGAGCTGTTTTTT. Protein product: CASSLGLVTGELFF.

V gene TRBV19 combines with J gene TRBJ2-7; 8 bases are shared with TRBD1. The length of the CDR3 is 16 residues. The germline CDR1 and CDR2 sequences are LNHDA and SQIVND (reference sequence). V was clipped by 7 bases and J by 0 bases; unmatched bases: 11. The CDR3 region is CASTTPDRVFSYEQYF. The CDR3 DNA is TGTGCCAGTACTACCCCGGACAGGGTTTTCTCCTACGAGCAGTACTTC.

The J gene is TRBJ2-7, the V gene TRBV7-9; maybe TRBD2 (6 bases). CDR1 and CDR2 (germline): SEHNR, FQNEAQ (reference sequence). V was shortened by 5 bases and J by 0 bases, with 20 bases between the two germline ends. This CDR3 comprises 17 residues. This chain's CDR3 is CASSATQWRGNSYEQYF. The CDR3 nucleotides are TGTGCCAGCAGCGCAACACAGTGGAGGGGAAACTCCTACGAGCAGTACTTC. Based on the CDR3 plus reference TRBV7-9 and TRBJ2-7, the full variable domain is DTGVSQNPRHKITKRGQNVTFRCDPISEHNRLYWYRQTLGQGPEFLTYFQNEAQLEKSRLLSDRFSAERPKGSFSTLEIQRTEQGDSAMYLCASSATQWRGNSYEQYFGPGTRLTVT.

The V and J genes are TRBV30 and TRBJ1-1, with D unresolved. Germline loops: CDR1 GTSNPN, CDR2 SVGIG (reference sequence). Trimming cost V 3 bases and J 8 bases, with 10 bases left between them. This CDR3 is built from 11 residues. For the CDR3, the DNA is TGTGCCTGGAGGGAGGGCATCGAAGCTTTCTTT. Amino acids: CAWREGIEAFF.

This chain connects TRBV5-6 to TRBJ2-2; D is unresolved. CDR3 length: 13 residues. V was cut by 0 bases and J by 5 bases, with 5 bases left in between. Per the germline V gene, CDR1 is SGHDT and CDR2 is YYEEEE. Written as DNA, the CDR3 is TGTGCCAGCAGCTTGGCCGGTACCGGGGAGCTGTTTTTT. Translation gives CASSLAGTGELFF.

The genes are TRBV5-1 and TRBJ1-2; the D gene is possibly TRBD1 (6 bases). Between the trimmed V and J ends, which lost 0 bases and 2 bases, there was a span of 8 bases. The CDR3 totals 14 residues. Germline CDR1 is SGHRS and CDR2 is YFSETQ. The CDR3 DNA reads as TGCGCCAGCAGCTTGGCAGGGGAAAACTATGGCTACACCTTC. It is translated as CASSLAGENYGYTF.

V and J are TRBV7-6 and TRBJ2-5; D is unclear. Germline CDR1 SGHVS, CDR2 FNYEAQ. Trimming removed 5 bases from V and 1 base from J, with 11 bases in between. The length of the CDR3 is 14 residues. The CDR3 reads CASSPEYIQETQYF. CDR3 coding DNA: TGTGCCAGCAGCCCCGAATATATCCAAGAGACCCAGTACTTC.

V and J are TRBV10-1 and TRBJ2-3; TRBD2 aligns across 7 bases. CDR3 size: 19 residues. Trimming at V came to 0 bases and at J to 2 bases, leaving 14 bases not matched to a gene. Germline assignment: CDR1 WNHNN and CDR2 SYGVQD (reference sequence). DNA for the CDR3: TGCGCCAGCAGTGAGTCGGAAGGTTGGGCGGGAGTGATCACAGATACGCAGTATTTT. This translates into CASSESEGWAGVITDTQYF.

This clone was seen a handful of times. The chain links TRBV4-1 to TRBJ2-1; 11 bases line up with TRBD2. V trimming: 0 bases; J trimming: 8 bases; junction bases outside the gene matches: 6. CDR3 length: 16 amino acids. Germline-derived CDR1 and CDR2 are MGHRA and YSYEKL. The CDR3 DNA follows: TGCGCCAGCAGCCAAGAGATAGCGGGAGGGAGCGATGAGCAGTTCTTC. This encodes CASSQEIAGGSDEQFF.

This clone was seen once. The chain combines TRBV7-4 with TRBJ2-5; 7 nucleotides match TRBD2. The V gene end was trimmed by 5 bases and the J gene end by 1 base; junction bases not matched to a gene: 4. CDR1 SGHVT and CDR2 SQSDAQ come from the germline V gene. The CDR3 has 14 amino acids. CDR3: CASSDSSGQETQYF. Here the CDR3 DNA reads TGTGCCAGCAGCGACTCTAGCGGCCAAGAGACCCAGTACTTC.

The CDR3 DNA reads as TGTGCCAGCAGTTTTTTTGTAGTTGAGAACACTGAAGCTTTCTTT. It codes for CASSFFVVENTEAFF. V gene TRBV28 combines with J gene TRBJ1-1; D call uncertain. Trimming removed 3 bases from V and 1 base from J, with 12 bases in between. This CDR3 has 15 residues. The germline V gene has CDR1 MDHEN and CDR2 SYDVKM.